This TCR delta chain was profiled in a study of gamma-delta chains in newborns, infants, children. Study details: Polyclonal expansion of innate γδ T cells after birth follows microbial exposure.

TCRdb re-called clones from the reads via CATT. The table includes more than 9,000 delta-chain clones, around 3.5% detected once. V gave up 5 bases and J gave up 7 bases; unmatched junction bases: 20. The CDR3 totals 17 residues. CDR1 and CDR2 (germline): TVYSNPD, GDNSRS (reference sequence). This clone was seen more than once but under ten times. The rearrangement links TRDV3 to TRDJ1, with TRDD3 identical over 12 bases. The origin of this receptor is a child who was a newborn, infant or young child, either healthy, febrile or measles-vaccinated (not recorded which). The source material was blood. The CDR3 loop reads CALPSPHWGIHFPKLIF. CDR3 nucleotide sequence: TGTGCCCTACCTTCACCTCACTGGGGGATACATTTCCCTAAACTCATCTTT. The full variable domain, with the rest looked up from reference TRDV3 and TRDJ1, is CDKVTQSSPDQTVASGSEVVLLCTYDTVYSNPDLFWYRIRPDYSFQFVFYGDNSRSEGADFTQGRFSVKHILTQKAFHLVISPVRTEDSATYYCALPSPHWGIHFPKLIFGKGTRVTVEP.